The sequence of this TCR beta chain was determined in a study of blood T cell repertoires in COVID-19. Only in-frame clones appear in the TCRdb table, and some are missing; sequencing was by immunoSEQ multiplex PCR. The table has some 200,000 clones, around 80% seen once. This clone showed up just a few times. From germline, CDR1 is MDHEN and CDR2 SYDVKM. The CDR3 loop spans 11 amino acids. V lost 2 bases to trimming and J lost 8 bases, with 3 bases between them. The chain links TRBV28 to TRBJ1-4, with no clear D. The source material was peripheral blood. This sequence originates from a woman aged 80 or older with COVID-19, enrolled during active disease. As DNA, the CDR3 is TGTGCCAGCAGTTTACGGGAAAAACTGTTTTTT. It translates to CASSLREKLFF.